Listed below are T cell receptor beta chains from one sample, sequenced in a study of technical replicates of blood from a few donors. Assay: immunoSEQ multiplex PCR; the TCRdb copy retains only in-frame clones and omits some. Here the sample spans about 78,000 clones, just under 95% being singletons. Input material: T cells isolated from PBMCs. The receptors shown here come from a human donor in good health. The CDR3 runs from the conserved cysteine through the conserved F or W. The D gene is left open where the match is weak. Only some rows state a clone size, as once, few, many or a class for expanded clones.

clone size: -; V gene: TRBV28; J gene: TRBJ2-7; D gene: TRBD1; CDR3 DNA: TGTGCCAGCAGTTATCCGGGACAGGGGGGCGCCTACGAGCAGTACTTC; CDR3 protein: CASSYPGQGGAYEQYF
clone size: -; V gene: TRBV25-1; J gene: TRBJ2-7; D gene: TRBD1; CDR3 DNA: TGTGCCAGCACTGGACAGGGGGCGTATTGGGAGCAGTACTTC; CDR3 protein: CASTGQGAYWEQYF
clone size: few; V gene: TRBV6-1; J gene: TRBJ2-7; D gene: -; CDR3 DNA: TGTGCCAGCAGTCCCGGGGGGCCCTACGAGCAGTACTTC; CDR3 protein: CASSPGGPYEQYF
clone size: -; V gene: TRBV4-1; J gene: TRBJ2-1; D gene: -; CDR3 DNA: TGCGCCAGCAGCCAAGTTCGGCTGACTCGGTCCTACAATGAGCAGTTCTTC; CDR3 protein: CASSQVRLTRSYNEQFF
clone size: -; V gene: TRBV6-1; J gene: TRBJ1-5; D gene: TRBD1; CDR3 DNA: TGTGCCAGCGCAGGACAGGGTTTCTGGCAGCCCCAGCATTTT; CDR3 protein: CASAGQGFWQPQHF
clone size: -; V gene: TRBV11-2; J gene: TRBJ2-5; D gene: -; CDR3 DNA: TGTGCCAGCAGCTTTGGGCGAAGGGGCGCGGACCAAGAGACCCAGTACTTC; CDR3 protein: CASSFGRRGADQETQYF
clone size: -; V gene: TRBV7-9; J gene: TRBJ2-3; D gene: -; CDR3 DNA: TGTGCCAGCAGCCCAGTCAGGGGTTTCGGCACAGATACGCAGTATTTT; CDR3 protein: CASSPVRGFGTDTQYF
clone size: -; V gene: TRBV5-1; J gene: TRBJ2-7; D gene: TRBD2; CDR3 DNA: TGCGCCAGCAGCTTATTTACGAGACGCGGGGGAGCCTACGAGCAGTACTTC; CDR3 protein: CASSLFTRRGGAYEQYF
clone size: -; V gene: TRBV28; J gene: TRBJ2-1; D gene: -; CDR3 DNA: TGTGCCACCCTAGCAAGTGAGCAGTTCTTC; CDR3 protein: CATLASEQFF
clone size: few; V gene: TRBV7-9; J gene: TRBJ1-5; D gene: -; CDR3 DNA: TGTGCCAGCGGGGCAGGAAATCAGCCCCAGCATTTT; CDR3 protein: CASGAGNQPQHF
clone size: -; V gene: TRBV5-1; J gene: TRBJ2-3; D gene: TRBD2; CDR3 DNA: TGCGCCAGCAGCCCGGGACTAGCGGGAGGGAGCACAGATACGCAGTATTTT; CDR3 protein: CASSPGLAGGSTDTQYF
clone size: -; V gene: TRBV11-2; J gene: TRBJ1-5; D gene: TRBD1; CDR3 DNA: TGTGCCAGCAGCTCGACAGGGTTGGGCAATCAGCCCCAGCATTTT; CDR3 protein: CASSSTGLGNQPQHF